This TCR beta chain was profiled in a study of blood T cell repertoires in COVID-19. Study at large: Samples representing acute and convalescent COVID-19 were sourced from the United States, Italy and Spain.

Individuals aged roughly 18 to 95 years were recruited from 20 to 25 US areas. Clinical histories supplied by participants themselves formed the basis of cohort assignment. The study counted Cohort 3 donors as recovered given two negative PCRs, clearance, or symptom resolution. The trim removed 7 bases at V and 8 bases at J, leaving 10 bases unmatched. The length of the CDR3 is 15 residues. Germline V gives CDR1 LGHNA, CDR2 YNFKEQ. The assay was immunoSEQ multiplex PCR, and TCRdb's table has in-frame clones only and misses some. The profile covers 500,000 or so clones, with around 87% appearing a single time and 0.7% taken by the ten largest.

The sequenced sample consisted of PBMCs or T cells enriched from blood (not recorded which). This clonotype was sampled from a woman under 30 who had recovered from COVID-19. The rearrangement joins TRBV4-2 to TRBJ2-1; 11 bases are a match to TRBD2. In DNA form, the CDR3 reads TGTGCCAGCACCCACCGTAGCGGGGGGGAGGATGAGCAGTTCTTC. Its translation: CASTHRSGGEDEQFF.